The sequence of this T cell receptor (beta chain) was determined in a study of T cells expressing NK-cell markers. Whole-study findings and limits: In a group of 5 or 6 donors, dominant NKG2C+ clonotypes represented about 1.0-8% of CD8+ T cells.

Germline assignment: CDR1 SEHNR and CDR2 FQNEAQ (reference sequence). The CDR3 is 13 residues long. In generating TCR beta cDNA, 5'RACE template switching with UMIs was used. TCRdb re-called the 5' RACE reads, yielding one record per CDR3 amino acid sequence without DNA. Its table lists roughly 280,000 distinct CDR3 sequences. On this clonotype: As yet, its antigen is unknown.

This sequence originates from a man between 18 and 35 years old in good health. Sequencing was performed on blood T cells: a sorted CD56 or NKG2C T cell subset, CD4+ or CD8+ T cells, or bulk PBMC T cells (not recorded which). The chain recombines TRBV7-9 with TRBJ2-5; TCRdb returns TRBD2, unconfirmable since there is no DNA. The CDR3 sequence: CASSLDGRGTQYF.